This T cell receptor (beta chain) was recorded in a study of T cells in Graves' hyperthyroidism and ophthalmopathy. Points from the study as a whole: Median prediction lead before ophthalmopathy onset was six to eight months with the model. Blood also held most thyroid clonotypes expanded beyond 0.001.

RNA transcripts gave rise to amplified TCR beta CDR3 regions. The primer set for the first-round RT-PCR of the TCR CDR3 was HTBI. TCRdb reprocessed the multiplex PCR reads via MiXCR and lists one record per CDR3 protein. The top ten clones hold around 23% of a sample with 380,000 or so distinct CDR3 sequences, roughly 13% of them seen once. Orbital computed tomography, thyroid ultrasound, serum thyroxine and TRAb, and clinical symptoms together informed the diagnoses. Trimming left V 3 bases short and J 5 bases short, with 19 bases between. The CDR3 has 16 residues. CDR1 is MDHEN and CDR2 is SYDVKM in the germline V gene. This clonotype was detected ten times or more. Its antigen is unknown.

The receptor comes from a woman in her thirties with Graves' hyperthyroidism. V gene TRBV28 combines with J gene TRBJ2-5; D perhaps matches TRBD1 (6 bases). Specimen: blood. The CDR3: CASSFPQETGRETQYF. DNA of the CDR3: TGTGCCAGCAGTTTTCCCCAGGAGACAGGCAGGGAGACCCAGTACTTC.